These 13 T cell receptor beta chains were all obtained from the same sample, sequenced in a study of CD8 T cell repertoires and HIV-1 epitope variants. Their specific antigens are unknown. Sequencing was performed with immunoSEQ multiplex PCR; in TCRdb, only in-frame clones are kept and a portion is missing. The sample lists under 6,500 clones; nearly 70% were seen once. Sequenced material: cultured CD8+ T cells derived from PBMCs. These receptors were collected from a male donor with HIV.

This clone is a singleton in its sample. The V call is TRBV19, the J call TRBJ2-1; D may be TRBD1 or TRBD2 (6 bases each). Germline-derived CDR1 and CDR2 are LNHDA and SQIVND (reference sequence). The CDR3 totals 15 residues. V gave up 7 bases and J gave up 0 bases, with 13 bases separating them. CDR3 sequence (DNA): TGTGCCAGTATGGGGGGCTTTAGCTCCTACAATGAGCAGTTCTTC. As protein: CASMGGFSSYNEQFF.

In DNA, the CDR3 is TGTGCCAGTACCAGATCCGGGGCCGACCAAGAGACCCAGTACTTC. It specifies CASTRSGADQETQYF. This chain joins TRBV19 and TRBJ2-5; either TRBD1 or TRBD2 may fit D (5 bases each). This CDR3 contains 15 residues. In germline, CDR1 is LNHDA, CDR2 SQIVND (reference sequence). V was clipped by 7 bases and J by 0 bases, with 15 bases between them.

CDR3 in DNA: TGTGCCAGCAGTTTATCAGACAGGGTGAATGAGCAGTTCTTC. Its protein is CASSLSDRVNEQFF. This chain uses TRBV28 with TRBJ2-1; 7 positions match TRBD1. Trimming took 1 base from V and 7 from J; bases not matched to a gene: 4. The CDR3 length is 14 residues. Per the germline V gene, CDR1 is MDHEN and CDR2 is SYDVKM.

J is TRBJ1-5 and V is TRBV6-6; D may be TRBD1 (6 bases). Germline V gene lookup returns CDR1 MNHNY and CDR2 SVGAGI (reference sequence). The germline V and J ends were trimmed by 5 bases and 5 bases, with 16 bases remaining between them. The CDR3 consists of 15 residues. The CDR3 DNA is TGTGCCAGCAGTGGGGGGCAGGGGATACATCAGCCCCAGCATTTT. This encodes CASSGGQGIHQPQHF.

The V call is TRBV10-3, the J call TRBJ2-6; D is perhaps TRBD2 (6 bases). Trimming shortened V by 4 bases and J by 0 bases, and 19 bases separated the two germline ends. Germline V gene lookup returns CDR1 ENHRY and CDR2 SYGVKD. The CDR3 totals 19 residues. As DNA, the CDR3 is TGTGCCATCAGTGTTGGAATAGGGAGGACGGACTCTGGGGCCAACGTCCTGACTTTC. Its protein product is CAISVGIGRTDSGANVLTF.

The genes are TRBV4-3 and TRBJ2-1; 12 positions match TRBD2. The germline CDR1 and CDR2 sequences are LGHNA and YSLEER. V lost 3 bases, J lost 10 bases, and 7 bases stayed unmatched. CDR3 length: 15 amino acids. In DNA, the CDR3 is TGCGCCAGCAGCCACCGACTAGCGGGGGAGGGCGAGCAGTTCTTC. This codes for CASSHRLAGEGEQFF.

This chain uses TRBV5-4 with TRBJ1-1; D is ambiguous. Germline CDR1 and CDR2: SGHNT and YYREEE (reference sequence). V shed 2 bases and J shed 1 base, with 12 bases lying between them. The CDR3 totals 15 residues. DNA of the CDR3: TGTGCCAGCAGCTTAGGGCGTACCCAGAACACTGAAGCTTTCTTT. It is translated as CASSLGRTQNTEAFF. Full variable domain (missing parts from reference TRBV5-4 and TRBJ1-1): ETGVTQSPTHLIKTRGQQVTLRCSSQSGHNTVSWYQQALGQGPQFIFQYYREEENGRGNFPPRFSGLQFPNYSSELNVNALELDDSALYLCASSLGRTQNTEAFFGQGTRLTVV.

The gene calls are TRBV5-1 and TRBJ2-2; 12 nucleotides align to TRBD1. From germline, CDR1 is SGHRS and CDR2 YFSETQ. V gave up 5 bases and J gave up 6 bases; unmatched junction bases: 5. The CDR3 has 15 amino acids. As DNA, the CDR3 is TGCGCCAGCAGTGCTGGGACAGGGGGCTCCGGGGAGCTGTTTTTT. Its protein is CASSAGTGGSGELFF.

This clone appeared a single time. The chain has TRBV6-5 and TRBJ2-2; TRBD1 is a possible D gene (6 bases). The V gene's germline CDR1 is MNHEY and CDR2 SVGAGI. V shed 5 bases and J shed 3 bases, with 7 bases lying between them. This CDR3 has 13 amino acids. The CDR3 spells CASSAGDTGELFF. The CDR3 DNA follows: TGTGCCAGCAGTGCAGGGGACACCGGGGAGCTGTTTTTT.

This chain links TRBV29-1 with TRBJ2-1, with D unclear. The germline V and J ends were trimmed by 7 bases and 7 bases, with 20 bases remaining between them. Germline V gene data show CDR1 as SQVTM and CDR2 as ANQGSEA. There are 14 residues in the CDR3. CDR3 loop: CSASFGVASNEQFF. The CDR3 DNA reads TGCAGCGCCTCCTTCGGAGTAGCCTCAAATGAGCAGTTCTTC.

The chain employs TRBV11-1 and TRBJ2-7, with 8 bases that match TRBD1. The CDR3 loop spans 14 amino acids. CDR1 and CDR2 from the germline V gene are SGHAT and FQDESV (reference sequence). J lost 6 bases, V lost 1 base, and 5 bases had no gene match. The CDR3 reads CASSLVNRGFEQYF. In nucleotides, the CDR3 is TGTGCCAGCAGCTTAGTTAACAGGGGGTTCGAGCAGTACTTC.

In its sample, this clone is large. CDR3 sequence reads: CASSQSGGAFF. The CDR3 coding sequence is TGTGCCAGCAGCCAGTCAGGGGGGGCTTTCTTT. The chain is built from TRBV14 and TRBJ1-1; 7 bases are a match to TRBD1. The germline CDR1 and CDR2 sequences are SGHDN and FVKESK. The CDR3 loop spans 11 amino acids. The V gene end was trimmed by 3 bases and the J gene end by 11 bases; junction bases not matched to a gene: 3.

The chain is built from TRBV7-9 and TRBJ2-1; D call uncertain. This CDR3 has 12 amino acids. Trimming pared 1 base from V and 8 bases from J, leaving 6 bases between. CDR1 is SEHNR and CDR2 is FQNEAQ in the germline V gene (reference sequence). CDR3 region: CASSLDPDEQFF. In DNA, the CDR3 is TGTGCCAGCAGCTTAGATCCGGATGAGCAGTTCTTC.